The 22 T cell receptor beta chains below all came from one sample that was sequenced in a study of blood T cell repertoires in COVID-19. Sequenced by immunoSEQ multiplex PCR; TCRdb stores in-frame clones only, minus some. The sample yields around 150,000 clones, 80% to 90% seen once. The sample taken for sequencing was PBMCs or T cells enriched from blood (not recorded which). Source of these receptors: a man aged 50 to 59 who had recovered from COVID-19.

The chain recombines TRBV19 with TRBJ1-2, with 7 bases fitting TRBD1. V dropped 1 base and J dropped 7; count of bases not matched to a gene: 6. Germline CDR1 is LNHDA and CDR2 is SQIVND (reference sequence). CDR3 length: 14 amino acids. This chain's CDR3 is CASSIGTGTGGYTF. CDR3 nucleotides: TGTGCCAGTAGTATAGGGACAGGCACGGGTGGCTACACCTTC.

The chain recombines TRBV18 with TRBJ2-7, with TRBD1 matching 10 bases. This CDR3 comprises 14 residues. Unmatched junction bases numbered 6, after V lost 4 bases and J lost 6 bases. Germline values: CDR1 KGHSH, CDR2 LQKENI. The CDR3 sequence: CASSRDRGWVEQYF. CDR3 nucleotides: TGTGCCAGCTCACGGGACAGGGGCTGGGTCGAGCAGTACTTC.

The rearrangement links TRBV6-5 to TRBJ1-2, with 8 bases aligning to TRBD1. V was clipped by 2 bases and J by 3 bases; unmatched bases: 5. The CDR3 is 15 amino acids. CDR1 and CDR2 from the germline V gene are MNHEY and SVGAGI. CDR3 coding DNA: TGTGCCAGCAGTTACGCACCAGGGGGCGACTATGGCTACACCTTC. Protein sequence: CASSYAPGGDYGYTF.

The chain couples TRBV6-5 to TRBJ1-3; tentative D call: TRBD1 (5 bases). The ends were cut back, 6 bases at V and 0 bases at J, with 9 bases in the middle. Germline lookup yields CDR1 MNHEY and CDR2 SVGAGI. CDR3 length equals 14 residues. The CDR3 nucleotides are TGTGCCAGCAGAAACGGGGGCTCTGGAAACACCATATATTTT. It specifies CASRNGGSGNTIYF.

The V call is TRBV19, the J call TRBJ2-5; 7 positions match TRBD1. The germline CDR1 and CDR2 sequences are LNHDA and SQIVND (reference sequence). The CDR3 is 14 residues long. Trimming at V came to 3 bases and at J to 7 bases, leaving 8 bases not matched to a gene. The CDR3 DNA reads TGTGCCAGTAGTATCCGGGACAGAAGAGGGACCCAGTACTTC. This sequence encodes CASSIRDRRGTQYF. Full variable domain (remainder filled in from reference TRBV19 and TRBJ2-5): DGGITQSPKYLFRKEGQNVTLSCEQNLNHDAMYWYRQDPGQGLRLIYYSQIVNDFQKGDIAEGYSVSREKKESFPLTVTSAQKNPTAFYLCASSIRDRRGTQYFGPGTRLLVL.

The V gene is TRBV12-5, the J gene TRBJ1-5; TRBD1 matches 7 bases. The CDR3 length is 16 residues. The J segment lost 2 bases and the V segment lost 4 bases, leaving 8 bases of the junction unmatched. CDR1 and CDR2 (germline): LGHNT, FRNRAP. CDR3 coding DNA: TGTGCTAGTGGTTGGGACAGCTTGGGGGGCAATCAGCCCCAGCATTTT. Protein: CASGWDSLGGNQPQHF.

V usage is TRBV30 and J usage is TRBJ1-5; D ambiguous. Trimming cost V 0 bases and J 10 bases, with 7 bases left between them. The CDR3 sequence is 11 residues long. Germline V gene data show CDR1 as GTSNPN and CDR2 as SVGIG (reference sequence). This CDR3 is CAWSVRGPQHF. Here the CDR3 DNA reads TGTGCCTGGAGTGTACGCGGACCCCAGCATTTT.

V usage is TRBV7-2 and J usage is TRBJ2-6; the D gene is possibly TRBD2 (6 bases). Germline V lookup: CDR1 SGHTA, CDR2 FQGNSA. Trimming cost V 7 bases and J 2 bases, with 15 bases left between them. The CDR3 consists of 16 residues. CDR3 sequence: CASTLGGATGANVLTF. CDR3 nucleotides: TGTGCCAGCACCCTAGGCGGGGCGACTGGGGCCAACGTCCTGACTTTC.

The chain links TRBV7-6 to TRBJ1-1; D possibly corresponds to TRBD1 (5 bases). The CDR3 is 16 residues long. Trimming took 7 bases from V and 4 from J, leaving 22 bases between them. Germline V lookup: CDR1 SGHVS, CDR2 FNYEAQ. CDR3 nucleotide sequence: TGTGCCAGCATCTACCCCCGGGACTTTTTCTGCACTGAAGCTTTCTTT. It yields the protein CASIYPRDFFCTEAFF.

This CDR3 reads CAIMGLAGNTGELFF. As DNA, the CDR3 is TGTGCCATCATGGGACTAGCGGGGAACACCGGGGAGCTGTTTTTT. The chain recombines TRBV10-3 with TRBJ2-2; 12 bases agree with TRBD2. Germline V CDR1 and CDR2: ENHRY, SYGVKD. Trimming at V came to 7 bases and at J to 1 base, leaving 1 base not matched to a gene. The CDR3 has 15 amino acids.

The chain is built from TRBV18 and TRBJ1-1; 11 bases line up with TRBD1. The trim removed 3 bases at V and 10 bases at J, leaving 10 bases unmatched. Germline lookup yields CDR1 KGHSH and CDR2 LQKENI. This CDR3 has 15 amino acids. In nucleotides, the CDR3 is TGTGCCAGCTCACCCGGGACAGGGGGTTTGCAGGTAGCTTTCTTT. Translation: CASSPGTGGLQVAFF.

The V and J genes are TRBV29-1 and TRBJ1-1; 9 bases match TRBD1. This CDR3 region has 15 residues. With 3 bases clipped from V and 5 bases from J, the junction kept 10 bases outside the gene matches. Germline CDR1 SQVTM, CDR2 ANQGSEA. The CDR3 nucleotides are TGCAGCGTTGAGGACAGGGGACGGGTGAGGACTGAAGCTTTCTTT. Protein: CSVEDRGRVRTEAFF.

With respect to this clone: One end of the junction is discordant with germline, which a read error may explain. The chain joins TRBV5-8 to TRBJ2-1, with 14 bases matching TRBD2. The CDR3 spans 15 residues. CDR1 SGHTS and CDR2 YDEGEE come from the germline V gene. CDR3 sequence (DNA): TGTGCCAGCAGCCCAACAGCAGTTATGACTAGCGGGGGGGTCTTC. Translated: CASSPTAVMTSGGVF.

DNA of the CDR3: TGTGCCAGCAGCTTAGCAAGCGGACAGGACATGAACACTGAAGCTTTCTTT. Translating it yields CASSLASGQDMNTEAFF. J is TRBJ1-1 and V is TRBV7-8, with 7 nucleotides matching TRBD1. Looked up from germline, CDR1 is SGHVS and CDR2 is FQNEAQ. V lost 0 bases and J lost 0; bases outside the gene matches: 7. This CDR3 has 17 amino acids.

V and J are TRBV29-1 and TRBJ2-2; D is ambiguous. Germline lookup yields CDR1 SQVTM and CDR2 ANQGSEA. This CDR3 contains 11 residues. The V and J ends lost 0 bases and 7 bases respectively, with 3 bases between them. This CDR3 reads CSVEDLGELFF. The CDR3 nucleotides are TGCAGCGTTGAAGATCTCGGGGAGCTGTTTTTT.

The CDR3 nucleotides read TGTGCCATCTCAGGGACAGCCCCAGATACGCAGTATTTT. Protein: CAISGTAPDTQYF. This chain links TRBV10-3 with TRBJ2-3; TRBD1 matches 7 bases. Unmatched junction bases numbered 6, after V lost 8 bases and J lost 4 bases. Germline V CDR1 and CDR2: ENHRY, SYGVKD. CDR3 length equals 13 residues.

J is TRBJ2-1 and V is TRBV21-1; the table assigns TRBD2, which was not confirmed against the DNA. TRBV21-1 is a documented pseudogene. The CDR3 length is 11 residues. The CDR3 region is CARSCRDEQFF. The CDR3 DNA sequence: TGTGCCAGGTCCTGTAGAGATGAGCAGTTCTTC.

The gene calls are TRBV6-2 or TRBV6-3 and TRBJ2-6; 10 nucleotides align to TRBD1. The CDR3 extends over 18 amino acids. Germline V CDR1 and CDR2: MNHEY, SVGEGT. V gave up 5 bases and J gave up 1 base; unmatched junction bases: 8. The CDR3 DNA sequence: TGTGCCAGCAGTCTACGGGACAGGGGATTTTCTGGGGCCAACGTCCTGACTTTC. Its protein is CASSLRDRGFSGANVLTF.

V gene TRBV7-8 combines with J gene TRBJ1-1, with a possible D match to TRBD1 (6 bases). Germline V gene lookup returns CDR1 SGHVS and CDR2 FQNEAQ. The CDR3 is made up of 14 amino acids. Trimming shortened V by 5 bases and J by 1 base, and 11 bases separated the two germline ends. CDR3 protein: CASSPKTGNTEAFF. CDR3 DNA: TGTGCCAGCAGCCCCAAGACAGGGAACACTGAAGCTTTCTTT. Drawing the rest from reference TRBV7-8 and TRBJ1-1, the complete variable domain is GAGVSQSPRYKVAKRGQDVALRCDPISGHVSLFWYQQALGQGPEFLTYFQNEAQLDKSGLPSDRFFAERPEGSVSTLKIQRTQQEDSAVYLCASSPKTGNTEAFFGQGTRLTVV.

This chain joins TRBV4-3 and TRBJ1-6; D remains unclear. V was trimmed by 0 bases and J by 4 bases, leaving 10 bases between them. The CDR3 spans 16 residues. Germline V gives CDR1 LGHNA, CDR2 YSLEER. CDR3 loop: CASSQDLTQYNSPLHF. The CDR3 DNA reads TGCGCCAGCAGCCAAGATCTTACACAATATAATTCACCCCTCCACTTT.

This clone was seen more than once but under ten times. This sequence joins TRBV2 and TRBJ2-3; perhaps TRBD1 as D (6 bases). The CDR3 runs to 15 residues. V was pared by 4 bases and J by 4 bases, with 15 bases between. In germline, CDR1 is SNHLY, CDR2 FYNNEI. The chain's CDR3 is CASSVWDTFADTQYF. The CDR3 nucleotides read TGTGCCAGCAGTGTCTGGGACACCTTCGCAGATACGCAGTATTTT. Full variable domain (missing parts from reference TRBV2 and TRBJ2-3): EPEVTQTPSHQVTQMGQEVILRCVPISNHLYFYWYRQILGQKVEFLVSFYNNEISEKSEIFDDQFSVERPDGSNFTLKIRSTKLEDSAMYFCASSVWDTFADTQYFGPGTRLTVL.

V gene TRBV10-2 combines with J gene TRBJ2-7; the D is unclear. CDR1 WSHSY and CDR2 SAAADI come from the germline V gene. The CDR3 contains 14 residues. V lost 5 bases, J lost 2 bases, and 13 bases lay in between. The DNA for the CDR3 is TGCGCCAGCAGTCAGGCCCCGCCCCCCTACGAGCAGTACTTC. Encoded protein: CASSQAPPPYEQYF.